The TCR beta chain under discussion was sequenced for a study of CXCR3-negative and CXCR3-positive naive CD8 T cells. Per the germline V gene, CDR1 is MNHEY and CDR2 is SVGEGT. The CDR3 is made up of 13 amino acids. It was by 5' RACE with UMI labels that the TRB cDNA libraries were prepared. Using the 5' RACE reads, TCRdb records one entry per CDR3 protein without DNA. This specimen shows tens of thousands of distinct CDR3 sequences; the ten leading clones hold around 1.5%. The chain combines TRBV6-2 or TRBV6-3 with TRBJ2-7; lacking DNA, the TRBD1 call made by TCRdb goes unchecked. Sequencing was performed on naive CXCR3- CD8+ T cells from blood. As to subset: CD45RO-CCR7+CD27+CD95- naive CD8+ T cells lacking CXCR3 (TNR3-). This sequence was found in a human donor in good health. Some clones in this sample may be carry-over from other donors' samples. The chain's CDR3 is CASREDSLYEQYF.